These 30 T cell receptor beta chains originate from one sample sequenced in a study of blood T cell repertoires in COVID-19. Sequencing used immunoSEQ multiplex PCR; TCRdb keeps in-frame clones, though not all of them. In the table there are about 210,000 clones, approximately 84% of which are singletons. The material sequenced was peripheral blood. Receptors originate from a woman aged 45 to 65 with active or convalescent COVID-19.

The genes are TRBV29-1 and TRBJ2-5, with D possibly being TRBD1 (5 bases). The CDR3 is 13 residues long. Trimming stripped 6 bases from V and 2 bases from J, with 13 bases between. From germline, CDR1 is SQVTM and CDR2 ANQGSEA. CDR3 DNA: TGCAGCGTCGGCCTTACAGGACAAGAGACCCAGTACTTC. Protein: CSVGLTGQETQYF.

This CDR3 is CASGRQGSYEQYV. CDR3 in DNA: TGTGCCAGCGGAAGACAGGGGTCCTACGAGCAGTACGTC. This chain links TRBV27 with TRBJ2-7; 8 bases fit TRBD1. CDR1 and CDR2 from the germline V gene are MNHEY and SMNVEV (reference sequence). V shed 8 bases and J 1 base; nucleotides not matched to a gene: 4. This CDR3 spans 13 amino acids.

V usage is TRBV5-3 and J usage is TRBJ2-7, with D possibly TRBD2 on 5 matching bases. TRBV5-3 is flagged as an ORF with uncertain function. CDR3 length: 13 amino acids. Trimming left V 7 bases short and J 3 bases short, with 14 bases between. The CDR3 bases are TGTGCCAGATTTACCGGGATCCACTACGAGCAGTACTTC. Translation gives CARFTGIHYEQYF.

This chain uses TRBV7-3 with TRBJ2-7; TRBD2 matches 7 bases. CDR3 length equals 13 residues. Germline values: CDR1 SGHTA, CDR2 FQGTGA. Trimming removed 2 bases from V and 5 bases from J; junction bases left unmatched: 3. The CDR3 DNA reads as TGTGCCAGCAGCTTATATGCGGGAGACGAGCAGTACTTC. It yields the protein CASSLYAGDEQYF.

This clone turned up a few times. The V gene is TRBV10-3, the J gene TRBJ2-2; 9 positions agree with TRBD2. This CDR3 has 17 amino acids. J lost 5 bases, V lost 1 base, and 8 bases had no gene match. Germline loops: CDR1 ENHRY, CDR2 SYGVKD. The CDR3 nucleotides are TGTGCCATCAGTGAGTTGGCGGGAGGGCCAAGGACCGGGGAGCTGTTTTTT. Residues: CAISELAGGPRTGELFF.

DNA for the CDR3: TGTGCCAGCAGCTTACAGGGGGCCTTCAATCAGCCCCAGCATTTT. It specifies CASSLQGAFNQPQHF. The chain employs TRBV5-6 and TRBJ1-5, with 9 bases lining up with TRBD1. Trimming took 2 bases from V and 3 from J; bases not matched to a gene: 3. The CDR3 has 15 amino acids. Germline CDR1 and CDR2: SGHDT and YYEEEE.

The chain recombines TRBV12-5 with TRBJ1-6, with 7 nucleotides matching TRBD1. Germline trimming cut 3 bases from V and 0 bases from J; bases unmatched to any gene: 5. Germline V gene data show CDR1 as LGHNT and CDR2 as FRNRAP. The CDR3 sequence is 17 residues long. In nucleotides, the CDR3 is TGTGCTAGTGGTTTTTACCGACAGGGCTCCTATAATTCACCCCTCCACTTT. It codes for CASGFYRQGSYNSPLHF.

The chain carries TRBV3-1 (or the pseudogene TRBV3-2) and TRBJ2-3; D is ambiguous. Germline CDR1 is LGHDT and CDR2 is YNNKEL (reference sequence). The CDR3 runs 14 residues. V was shortened by 5 bases and J by 0 bases, with 9 bases between the two germline ends. The DNA for the CDR3 is TGTGCCAGCAGCGGGCCTGCTAGCACAGATACGCAGTATTTT. Its protein is CASSGPASTDTQYF.

This chain's CDR3 is CASTPRGAGNTEAFF. CDR3 nucleotides: TGTGCCAGCACCCCCCGGGGGGCGGGAAACACTGAAGCTTTCTTT. V usage is TRBV11-2 and J usage is TRBJ1-1; D is possibly TRBD1 (6 bases). The CDR3 is made up of 15 amino acids. Trimming removed 7 bases from V and 2 bases from J, with 17 bases in between. Germline lookup yields CDR1 SGHAT and CDR2 FQNNGV.

This rearrangement joins TRBV2 to TRBJ2-1, with a possible D match to TRBD1 (6 bases). This CDR3 spans 13 amino acids. V was cut by 6 bases and J by 13 bases, with 19 bases left in between. Germline CDR1 and CDR2: SNHLY and FYNNEI. CDR3: CASRSTSGTPQFF. The CDR3 DNA reads as TGTGCCAGCAGGTCTACCTCCGGGACACCACAGTTCTTC.

This clone has more than one count but fewer than ten. V usage is TRBV27 and J usage is TRBJ1-6; D remains ambiguous. Trimming shortened V by 11 bases and J by 7 bases, and 21 bases separated the two germline ends. This CDR3 is built from 15 residues. Germline CDR1 MNHEY, CDR2 SMNVEV (reference sequence). This CDR3 reads CASQDLGRLNSPLHF. For the CDR3, the DNA is TGTGCCTCACAAGACCTTGGGAGGCTCAATTCACCCCTCCACTTT.

The rearrangement uses TRBV3-1 (or the pseudogene TRBV3-2) and TRBJ2-6; D not resolved. V was cut by 7 bases and J by 0 bases, with 4 bases left in between. This CDR3 spans 13 amino acids. The germline gives CDR1 LGHDT, CDR2 YNNKEL (reference sequence). This CDR3 reads CASTPSGANVLTF. In nucleotides, the CDR3 is TGTGCCAGCACTCCCTCTGGGGCCAACGTCCTGACTTTC.

The V gene is TRBV6-6, the J gene TRBJ1-1; D call uncertain. CDR1 MNHNY and CDR2 SVGAGI come from the germline V gene (reference sequence). The CDR3 loop spans 12 amino acids. The ends were cut back, 6 bases at V and 4 bases at J, with 9 bases in the middle. In nucleotides, the CDR3 is TGTGCCAGCAGCCACCAGTCCACTGAAGCTTTCTTT. Its protein product is CASSHQSTEAFF.

The chain carries TRBV28 and TRBJ1-5; perhaps TRBD1 as D (6 bases). This CDR3 has 15 residues. V gave up 6 bases and J gave up 7 bases, with 19 bases separating them. Germline V lookup: CDR1 MDHEN, CDR2 SYDVKM. The CDR3 DNA sequence: TGTGCCAGCAGCCCCGAAACGGACAGAACCCAGCCCCAGCATTTT. Amino acid sequence: CASSPETDRTQPQHF.

CDR3 in amino acids: CASSLGQGAGDTQYF. The CDR3 DNA is TGTGCCAGCAGCCTAGGACAGGGGGCTGGGGATACGCAGTATTTT. The chain recombines TRBV5-8 with TRBJ2-3, with 11 nucleotides matching TRBD1. This CDR3 is 15 amino acids long. Losses at the gene ends were 4 bases for V and 6 bases for J; bases not matched to a gene: 7. In germline, CDR1 is SGHTS, CDR2 YDEGEE.

This clone was picked up one time. The CDR3, as DNA: TGTGCCAGCAGCTTTGGGGACAGGGGAGGCAATCAGCCCCAGCATTTT. Protein: CASSFGDRGGNQPQHF. This chain connects TRBV28 to TRBJ1-5; 10 bases match TRBD1. The germline gives CDR1 MDHEN, CDR2 SYDVKM. The CDR3 spans 16 residues. J gave up 2 bases and V 6 bases, and 7 bases lay outside the gene matches.

The sample holds one count of this clone. The CDR3 loop is CASSLRLAGDPPDTQYF. DNA of the CDR3: TGTGCCAGTAGTTTAAGGCTAGCGGGAGATCCCCCGGATACGCAGTATTTT. The V gene is TRBV19, the J gene TRBJ2-3; 10 bases map to TRBD2. The V gene's germline CDR1 is LNHDA and CDR2 SQIVND (reference sequence). The V segment lost 5 bases and the J segment 6 bases; nucleotides outside the gene matches: 14. This CDR3 comprises 17 residues.

The genes are TRBV29-1 and TRBJ1-5; maybe TRBD1 (5 bases). V dropped 3 bases and J dropped 3 bases, with 12 bases sitting between them. Germline V gene sequence: CDR1 SQVTM, CDR2 ANQGSEA. The CDR3 consists of 14 residues. The CDR3 region is CSVDAGGNNQPQHF. The DNA of the CDR3 is TGCAGCGTTGATGCCGGGGGAAACAATCAGCCCCAGCATTTT.

This rearrangement joins TRBV5-1 to TRBJ2-3; a weak D match, TRBD2 (7 bases). V was shortened by 0 bases and J by 1 base, with 12 bases between the two germline ends. This CDR3 is built from 16 residues. The germline V gene encodes CDR1 SGHRS and CDR2 YFSETQ. The CDR3 reads CASSLGGGSRTDTQYF. CDR3 bases: TGCGCCAGCAGCTTGGGCGGGGGCTCTCGCACAGATACGCAGTATTTT. Based on the CDR3 plus reference TRBV5-1 and TRBJ2-3, the full variable domain is KAGVTQTPRYLIKTRGQQVTLSCSPISGHRSVSWYQQTPGQGLQFLFEYFSETQRNKGNFPGRFSGRQFSNSRSEMNVSTLELGDSALYLCASSLGGGSRTDTQYFGPGTRLTVL.

The chain combines TRBV6-5 with TRBJ1-1; the match to TRBD1 covers 7 bases. Trimming took 6 bases from V and 5 from J; bases not matched to a gene: 6. This CDR3 spans 13 amino acids. Germline V gene lookup returns CDR1 MNHEY and CDR2 SVGAGI. As DNA, the CDR3 is TGTGCCAGCAGGCCGACAGGGAAGACTGAAGCTTTCTTT. This gives the protein CASRPTGKTEAFF.

The rearrangement uses TRBV19 and TRBJ1-4; no clear D. Trimming pared 6 bases from V and 7 bases from J, leaving 18 bases between. In germline, CDR1 is LNHDA, CDR2 SQIVND (reference sequence). The CDR3 extends over 15 amino acids. Here the CDR3 DNA reads TGTGCCAGTAGCCCCCCGGGATTTGTGGGTGAAAAACTGTTTTTT. It encodes CASSPPGFVGEKLFF.

The J gene is TRBJ2-5, the V gene TRBV19; D is unresolved. The germline V gene has CDR1 LNHDA and CDR2 SQIVND (reference sequence). Trimming pared 2 bases from V and 5 bases from J, leaving 15 bases between. The length of the CDR3 is 15 residues. Here the CDR3 reads CASSIQAARLETQYF. As DNA, the CDR3 is TGTGCCAGTAGTATACAGGCAGCCCGCCTGGAGACCCAGTACTTC. Using reference TRBV19 and TRBJ2-5 for the parts outside the CDR3, the full variable domain is DGGITQSPKYLFRKEGQNVTLSCEQNLNHDAMYWYRQDPGQGLRLIYYSQIVNDFQKGDIAEGYSVSREKKESFPLTVTSAQKNPTAFYLCASSIQAARLETQYFGPGTRLLVL.

This clone turned up a few times. This chain joins TRBV19 and TRBJ1-5; D is unclear. The CDR3 runs 16 residues. Germline lookup yields CDR1 LNHDA and CDR2 SQIVND (reference sequence). V lost 0 bases, J lost 6 bases, and 15 bases lay in between. CDR3 coding DNA: TGTGCCAGTAGTATAGATCGGGTTGGAGTGGGTCAGCCCCAGCATTTT. Its protein is CASSIDRVGVGQPQHF.

The chain has TRBV20-1 and TRBJ1-1; TRBD1 aligns across 7 bases. Looked up from germline, CDR1 is DFQATT and CDR2 is SNEGSKA (reference sequence). Trimming took 3 bases from V and 5 from J; bases not matched to a gene: 9. The CDR3 has 14 residues. CDR3 amino acids: CSASGPGGDTEAFF. The CDR3 DNA is TGCAGTGCTAGTGGTCCAGGGGGAGATACTGAAGCTTTCTTT.

The chain employs TRBV7-3 and TRBJ2-3, with 7 bases matching TRBD1. This CDR3 spans 14 amino acids. J gave up 2 bases and V 4 bases, and 3 bases lay outside the gene matches. The germline CDR1 and CDR2 sequences are SGHTA and FQGTGA. The CDR3 loop is CASSSGQLTDTQYF. CDR3 DNA: TGTGCCAGCAGCTCGGGACAGCTCACAGATACGCAGTATTTT.

V usage is TRBV28 and J usage is TRBJ1-2, with 9 bases lining up with TRBD1. The CDR3 consists of 15 residues. The V gene's germline CDR1 is MDHEN and CDR2 SYDVKM. Trimming took 5 bases from V and 7 from J; bases not matched to a gene: 11. This CDR3 reads CASSPIGTGKSGYTF. The CDR3 region has the DNA TGTGCCAGCAGTCCCATCGGGACAGGGAAAAGTGGCTACACCTTC.

The chain joins TRBV6-5 to TRBJ1-2; TRBD1 agrees at 7 bases. The V and J ends lost 7 bases and 11 bases, in that order; junction bases with no gene match: 19. The CDR3 sequence is 15 residues long. Germline V gives CDR1 MNHEY, CDR2 SVGAGI. The CDR3 nucleotides are TGTGCCAGCACCCCGTCTGGGGGAGACAGGGCTTCATACACCTTC. It encodes CASTPSGGDRASYTF.

The chain carries TRBV19 and TRBJ1-2; a weak D match, TRBD1 (6 bases). The CDR3 runs 14 residues. CDR1 LNHDA and CDR2 SQIVND come from the germline V gene (reference sequence). With 4 bases removed from V and 8 bases from J, the gap between germline ends came to 17 bases. CDR3 sequence: CASSTGQGTRGYTF. The CDR3 DNA follows: TGTGCCAGTAGTACAGGTCAGGGGACGCGGGGCTACACCTTC.

This clone was seen a single time. The gene calls are TRBV4-1 and TRBJ2-3; D remains unclear. Per germline, CDR1 MGHRA and CDR2 YSYEKL. The length of the CDR3 is 12 residues. The V end lost 0 bases, the J end lost 8 bases, and 6 bases lay between the germline ends. The CDR3: CASSQDGATQYF. In DNA form, the CDR3 reads TGCGCCAGCAGCCAAGACGGTGCTACGCAGTATTTT.

The chain carries TRBV5-5 and TRBJ2-1, with 12 bases aligning to TRBD2. Per the germline V gene, CDR1 is SGHKS and CDR2 is YYEKEE (reference sequence). The junction had 3 bases not matched to a gene; V was cut back by 4 bases and J by 1 base. The CDR3 runs to 16 residues. The CDR3 loop reads CASSRTSGTSYNEQFF. The CDR3 DNA follows: TGTGCCAGCAGCCGGACTAGCGGGACATCCTACAATGAGCAGTTCTTC.